These T cell receptor beta chains were read from a single sample in a study of early T cells in non-severe SARS-CoV-2 infection. TCRdb ran MiXCR on the 5' RACE reads and lists one entry per CDR3 protein. The table lists fewer than 100,000 distinct CDR3 sequences, about 12% of them singletons. Specimen: whole blood. The receptors come from an adult who was a healthcare worker with PCR-confirmed SARS-CoV-2 infection or an uninfected control (not recorded which). CDR3s include the opening cysteine and the closing phenylalanine or tryptophan. A D gene is named only where the DNA matches it firmly. Clone size is given for some rows only: seen once, a few or many times, or a class if the clone is expanded.

size | J | D | V | length | DNA | CDR3
NA | TRBJ2-1 | NA | TRBV7-9 | 11 | TGTGCCAGCCAGCAGTACAATGAGCAGTTCTTC | CASQQYNEQFF
few | TRBJ2-3 | NA | TRBV7-9 | 16 | TGTGCCAGCAGCTCCCCCCAATATCCTAGCACAGATACGCAGTATTTT | CASSSPQYPSTDTQYF
NA | TRBJ2-5 | TRBD1 | TRBV20-1 | 13 | TGCAGTGTCTCGACAGGGGGGGAAGAGACCCAGTACTTC | CSVSTGGEETQYF
NA | TRBJ2-7 | NA | TRBV18 | 17 | TGTGCCAGCTCACCCCCGGGGACGGACACATCTACCTACGAGCAGTACTTC | CASSPPGTDTSTYEQYF
many | TRBJ2-3 | NA | TRBV11-2 | 13 | TGTGCCAGCAGCCCCCTGGGGTTTTATACGCAGTATTTT | CASSPLGFYTQYF
few | TRBJ2-7 | TRBD1 | TRBV28 | 18 | TGTGCCAGCAGTTCCCCCCATCCGGGACAGAGGAGCTCCTACGAGCAGTACTTC | CASSSPHPGQRSSYEQYF
NA | TRBJ2-2 | NA | TRBV11-3 | 13 | TGTGCCAGCAGCTTCGGGGGTGCCGGGGAGCTGTTTTTT | CASSFGGAGELFF
few | TRBJ1-3 | NA | TRBV13 | 14 | TGTGCCAGCAGTGATTCGGAGACGGGAAACACCATATATTTT | CASSDSETGNTIYF
NA | TRBJ2-5 | NA | TRBV6-1 | 14 | TGTGCCAGCAGGTCCCCCTGGGACCAAGAGACCCAGTACTTC | CASRSPWDQETQYF
NA | TRBJ2-7 | NA | TRBV29-1 | 12 | TGCAGCATCACGGTTCTCTCCTACGAGCAGTACTTC | CSITVLSYEQYF
NA | TRBJ2-5 | TRBD1 | TRBV11-2 | 15 | TGTGCCAGCAGCCGTGGACAGGTTCTACAAGAGACCCAGTACTTC | CASSRGQVLQETQYF
few | TRBJ2-5 | TRBD2 | TRBV15 | 17 | TGTGCCACCAGCCCACGACTAGCGGGGGGGCGTGGCGAGACCCAGTACTTC | CATSPRLAGGRGETQYF
NA | TRBJ2-7 | TRBD2 | TRBV29-1 | 13 | TGCAGCGTCAGCGGGGGCCGTACCTACGAGCAGTACTTC | CSVSGGRTYEQYF
many | TRBJ2-7 | TRBD1 | TRBV6-5 | 14 | TGTGCCAGCAGTCCCACAGGGGTGTCCTACGAGCAGTACTTC | CASSPTGVSYEQYF
few | TRBJ2-1 | TRBD1 | TRBV6-5 | 18 | TGTGCCAGCAGTTACTCCTCTTTAGGGACAGATATGTACAATGAGCAGTTCTTC | CASSYSSLGTDMYNEQFF
NA | TRBJ1-6 | NA | TRBV4-1 | 14 | TGCGCCAGCAGCCAAGGGCAGGTTGGTTCACCCCTCCACTTT | CASSQGQVGSPLHF
few | TRBJ2-5 | NA | TRBV29-1 | 13 | TGCAGCGTTGCAGGTACGGGTCAAGAGACCCAGTACTTC | CSVAGTGQETQYF
NA | TRBJ2-7 | NA | TRBV6-1 | 15 | TGTGCCAGCAGTGAAGCTGGCGGACCGTCCTACGAGCAGTACTTC | CASSEAGGPSYEQYF
NA | TRBJ1-2 | TRBD1 | TRBV12-3/TRBV12-4 | 13 | TGTGCCAGCAGTTTCCAGGGGGCACTAGGCTACACCTTC | CASSFQGALGYTF
many | TRBJ2-7 | NA | TRBV11-2 | 14 | TGTGCCAGCAGCCTGATTTACGACGGCTACGAGCAGTACTTC | CASSLIYDGYEQYF
NA | TRBJ2-7 | TRBD1 | TRBV20-1 | 15 | TGCAGTGCCAGGGACAGTGCTTTAAGCTCCTACGAGCAGTACTTC | CSARDSALSSYEQYF
few | TRBJ1-5 | NA | TRBV7-9 | 17 | TGTGCCAGCAGCGAAGGGACGGGTTGGGAGGTCGTTCAGCCCCAGCATTTT | CASSEGTGWEVVQPQHF
many | TRBJ2-1 | NA | TRBV11-3 | 12 | TGTGCCAGCAGCCCACGTGGGGATGAGCAGTTCTTC | CASSPRGDEQFF
many | TRBJ2-7 | NA | TRBV28 | 13 | TGTGCCAGCAGTTTAACAGGGAACTACGAGCAGTACTTC | CASSLTGNYEQYF
few | TRBJ2-1 | NA | TRBV7-2 | 15 | TGTGCCAGCAGCTTAGCGACAGCAACCTACAATGAGCAGTTCTTC | CASSLATATYNEQFF
many | TRBJ2-2 | TRBD2 | TRBV28 | 16 | TGTGCCAGCAGTTCAGTCCGGGAGGTGAACACCGGGGAGCTGTTTTTT | CASSSVREVNTGELFF
few | TRBJ2-5 | NA | TRBV14 | 15 | TGTGCCAGCAGCCGTCGACGGGGGGCATGGGAGACCCAGTACTTC | CASSRRRGAWETQYF
many | TRBJ2-2 | NA | TRBV2 | 12 | TGTGCCAGCAGTGATGAAGTTCGGGAGCTGTTTTTT | CASSDEVRELFF
NA | TRBJ2-1 | TRBD1 | TRBV29-1 | 15 | TGCAGCGTCGCCCGGGACAGGGCCTCCTACAATGAGCAGTTCTTC | CSVARDRASYNEQFF
few | TRBJ2-7 | NA | TRBV18 | 13 | TGTGCCAGCTCCTTCGATCACTCCTACGAGCAGTACTTC | CASSFDHSYEQYF
many | TRBJ1-1 | NA | TRBV11-2 | 11 | TGTGCCAGCAGCCGAAACACTGAAGCTTTCTTT | CASSRNTEAFF
once | TRBJ2-1 | NA | TRBV24-1 | 16 | TGTGCCACCAGTCGACAAGGGGGGGGACCCGACAATGAGCAGTTCTTC | CATSRQGGGPDNEQFF
NA | TRBJ2-7 | TRBD1 | TRBV23-1 | 14 | TGCGCCAGCAGGAGGACAGGGCCACCGTACGAGCAGTACTTC | CASRRTGPPYEQYF
once | TRBJ2-3 | NA | TRBV29-1 | 16 | TGCAGCGTTGAATACCCCTCTGCAGGGAAAACAGATACGCAGTATTTT | CSVEYPSAGKTDTQYF
few | TRBJ2-3 | NA | TRBV20-1 | 14 | TGCAGTGCTAGAGACCGACCGGTCACAGATACGCAGTATTTT | CSARDRPVTDTQYF
NA | TRBJ2-7 | NA | TRBV28 | 12 | TGTGCCAGCGCTGCGGGGATTGGCGAGCAGTACTTC | CASAAGIGEQYF
few | TRBJ1-1 | NA | TRBV7-3 | 13 | TGTGCCAGCAGCTTCCAGGAGAACACTGAAGCTTTCTTT | CASSFQENTEAFF
many | TRBJ2-3 | NA | TRBV20-1 | 11 | TGCAGTGCTGGCCCCGCAGATACGCAGTATTTT | CSAGPADTQYF
NA | TRBJ2-2 | NA | TRBV7-2 | 14 | TGTGCCAGCAGCTTAATTCGGAAAACCGGGGAGCTGTTTTTT | CASSLIRKTGELFF
many | TRBJ1-2 | NA | TRBV10-1 | 13 | TGCGCCAGCAGTCCGGACGCTAACTATGGCTACACCTTC | CASSPDANYGYTF
NA | TRBJ2-1 | TRBD2 | TRBV2 | 16 | TGTGCCAGCAGTGGTCAACCGGGGGGACCTTACAATGAGCAGTTCTTC | CASSGQPGGPYNEQFF
few | TRBJ1-3 | NA | TRBV7-9 | 14 | TGTGCCAGCAGCTTGACAGGCTCTGAAAACACCATATATTTT | CASSLTGSENTIYF